The 5 T cell receptor beta chains presented below share a single source sample, sequenced in a study of control samples from healthy donors and cancer patients. Libraries were prepared by immunoSEQ multiplex PCR; TCRdb keeps only in-frame clonotypes and omits some of them. The sample contains 150,000 to 200,000 clones, roughly 92% of which appear only once. The sample comprised blood. The receptor source for this set is a woman aged 18-30 years in good health.

The gene calls are TRBV7-2 and TRBJ2-3; 9 bases are shared with TRBD2. The germline gives CDR1 SGHTA, CDR2 FQGNSA. V lost 4 bases to trimming and J lost 4 bases; unmatched junction nucleotides: 18. The CDR3 totals 19 residues. CDR3 sequence reads: CASSSNRRSAGGPADTQYF. The CDR3 DNA sequence: TGTGCCAGCAGCTCAAATAGACGAAGCGCGGGAGGGCCAGCAGATACGCAGTATTTT.

The rearrangement links TRBV19 to TRBJ2-5; D assignment may be TRBD1 or TRBD2 (5 bases each). The CDR3 extends over 14 amino acids. Germline V gene lookup returns CDR1 LNHDA and CDR2 SQIVND (reference sequence). V was clipped by 5 bases and J by 1 base, with 11 bases between them. The CDR3 DNA is TGTGCCAGTAGTCGAGGGACGGTCCAAGAGACCCAGTACTTC. It yields the protein CASSRGTVQETQYF. The entire variable domain, with the rest obtained from reference TRBV19 and TRBJ2-5, is as follows: DGGITQSPKYLFRKEGQNVTLSCEQNLNHDAMYWYRQDPGQGLRLIYYSQIVNDFQKGDIAEGYSVSREKKESFPLTVTSAQKNPTAFYLCASSRGTVQETQYFGPGTRLLVL.

This clone was observed a few times. The chain employs TRBV11-2 and TRBJ1-2, with TRBD1 matching over 7 bases. Germline values: CDR1 SGHAT, CDR2 FQNNGV. J gave up 5 bases and V 5 bases, and 8 bases lay outside the gene matches. CDR3 length equals 14 residues. The CDR3 loop is CASSTGAGGYGYTF. The CDR3 bases are TGTGCCAGCAGCACAGGGGCCGGGGGTTATGGCTACACCTTC.

In its sample, this clone was seen once. The chain uses TRBV12-5 and TRBJ2-2; D might be TRBD1 or TRBD2, each matching 6 bases. The CDR3 runs to 14 residues. Germline CDR1 and CDR2: LGHNT and FRNRAP. Trimming shortened V by 5 bases and J by 5 bases, and 12 bases separated the two germline ends. Here the CDR3 DNA reads TGTGCTAGTGGTCGTGGGGGGCCAACCGGGGAGCTGTTTTTT. Amino acid sequence: CASGRGGPTGELFF. Full variable domain (rest looked up from reference TRBV12-5 and TRBJ2-2): DARVTQTPRHKVTEMGQEVTMRCQPILGHNTVFWYRQTMMQGLELLAYFRNRAPLDDSGMPKDRFSAEMPDATLATLKIQPSEPRDSAVYFCASGRGGPTGELFFGEGSRLTVL.

The chain recombines TRBV11-2 with TRBJ2-1; D gene unclear. This CDR3 contains 12 residues. The V end lost 3 bases, the J end lost 7 bases, and 7 bases lay between the germline ends. Germline CDR1 reads SGHAT; CDR2 reads FQNNGV. The CDR3, as DNA: TGTGCCAGCAGCTTTGGTTCTAATGAGCAGTTCTTC. This codes for CASSFGSNEQFF.